The 28 T cell receptor beta chains in this list originate from one sample, sequenced in a study of control samples from healthy donors and cancer patients. Here immunoSEQ multiplex PCR was the method, and the copy in TCRdb shows in-frame clones only, minus some. In the table there are under 60,000 clones, about 93% of which are singletons. The specimen was blood. The receptors shown here come from a man aged 25-40 years in good health.

The V and J genes are TRBV6-2 or TRBV6-3 and TRBJ2-5; TRBD2 matches at 11 bases. CDR1 and CDR2 from the germline V gene are MNHEY and SVGEGT. This CDR3 region has 16 residues. The J segment lost 5 bases and the V segment lost 0 bases, leaving 5 bases of the junction unmatched. Here the CDR3 reads CASSYSPSGGPETQYF. DNA for the CDR3: TGTGCCAGCAGTTACTCCCCTAGCGGGGGGCCCGAGACCCAGTACTTC.

The chain uses TRBV2 and TRBJ1-2; D might be TRBD1 (5 bases). This CDR3 spans 18 amino acids. Germline V gene sequence: CDR1 SNHLY, CDR2 FYNNEI. Trimming removed 9 bases from V and 5 bases from J, with 31 bases in between. The CDR3 sequence: CASGAREGLPPGEYGYTF. CDR3 nucleotide sequence: TGTGCCAGTGGGGCAAGGGAGGGGTTACCCCCCGGAGAGTATGGCTACACCTTC.

The chain combines TRBV29-1 with TRBJ1-1; weak D call: TRBD1 (6 bases). The CDR3 is 13 residues long. Germline V gene lookup returns CDR1 SQVTM and CDR2 ANQGSEA. V was cut by 0 bases and J by 4 bases, with 9 bases left in between. The CDR3, as DNA: TGCAGCGTTGAAGACACAGGGAGCACTGAAGCTTTCTTT. It specifies CSVEDTGSTEAFF.

This sequence joins TRBV29-1 and TRBJ2-7; no clear D. Trimming shortened V by 5 bases and J by 3 bases, and 5 bases separated the two germline ends. The CDR3 covers 10 residues. Germline loops: CDR1 SQVTM, CDR2 ANQGSEA. The CDR3 coding sequence is TGCAGCGTTCGACGCTACGAGCAGTACTTC. This encodes CSVRRYEQYF.

A remark on this clone: Other DNA sequences within the sample encode an identical CDR3. The rearrangement joins TRBV6-4 to TRBJ2-1; 12 bases are a match to TRBD2. Germline loops: CDR1 MRHNA, CDR2 SNTAGT. Trimming took 0 bases from V and 6 from J; bases not matched to a gene: 0. This CDR3 comprises 15 residues. The CDR3, as DNA: TGTGCCAGCAGTGACTCGACTAGCGGGAGCAATGAGCAGTTCTTC. It yields the protein CASSDSTSGSNEQFF.

The chain carries TRBV5-4 and TRBJ2-5; 12 bases line up with TRBD2. Germline V gives CDR1 SGHNT, CDR2 YYREEE (reference sequence). The junction had 3 bases not matched to a gene; V was cut back by 1 base and J by 5 bases. The CDR3 runs to 15 residues. Here the CDR3 reads CASSLKLAGGETQYF. Written as DNA, the CDR3 is TGTGCCAGCAGCTTGAAACTAGCGGGGGGCGAGACCCAGTACTTC. The complete variable domain, with remaining parts taken from reference TRBV5-4 and TRBJ2-5, reads ETGVTQSPTHLIKTRGQQVTLRCSSQSGHNTVSWYQQALGQGPQFIFQYYREEENGRGNFPPRFSGLQFPNYSSELNVNALELDDSALYLCASSLKLAGGETQYFGPGTRLLVL.

This chain uses TRBV6-5 with TRBJ1-1, with D possibly matching TRBD1 (5 bases). The germline V gene has CDR1 MNHEY and CDR2 SVGAGI. The CDR3 loop spans 15 amino acids. V lost 3 bases and J 3 bases, leaving 14 bases between the germline ends. The CDR3 bases are TGTGCCAGCAGTTATGGGCAGGGAGGATACACTGAAGCTTTCTTT. Protein sequence: CASSYGQGGYTEAFF.

This clone was seen a few times. The CDR3 reads CASRDRGLTEAFF. The CDR3 DNA is TGCGCCAGCAGGGACAGGGGGCTCACTGAAGCTTTCTTT. V is TRBV10-2 and J is TRBJ1-1; 11 bases agree with TRBD1. From germline, CDR1 is WSHSY and CDR2 SAAADI. This CDR3 has 13 residues. With V trimmed by 6 bases and J by 4 bases, 1 base remained unmatched.

This clone has a handful of counts. This chain joins TRBV12-3 or TRBV12-4 and TRBJ2-2; the D gene is possibly TRBD1 (6 bases). Trimming shortened V by 5 bases and J by 8 bases, and 9 bases separated the two germline ends. CDR3 length: 12 amino acids. CDR3 DNA sequence: TGTGCCAGCAGTGGGGGACAAGGGGAGCTGTTTTTT. The encoded protein is CASSGGQGELFF.

This rearrangement joins TRBV3-1 (or the pseudogene TRBV3-2) to TRBJ2-7; D tentatively reads TRBD1 or TRBD2 (5 bases each). The CDR3 sequence is 16 residues long. The V gene's germline CDR1 is LGHDT and CDR2 YNNKEL (reference sequence). The V end lost 0 bases, the J end lost 0 bases, and 12 bases lay between the germline ends. The CDR3 coding sequence is TGTGCCAGCAGCCAAGACGGGGCAGTACCCTCCTACGAGCAGTACTTC. Residues: CASSQDGAVPSYEQYF.

The rearrangement links TRBV4-2 to TRBJ2-5; D may be TRBD2 (5 bases). Germline V gene data show CDR1 as LGHNA and CDR2 as YNFKEQ. CDR3 length: 15 amino acids. Trimming took off 0 bases at V and 5 bases at J, with 13 bases between the two ends. Here the CDR3 DNA reads TGTGCCAGCAGCCAAGATAAGGGAGAGAGGGAGACCCAGTACTTC. It codes for CASSQDKGERETQYF.

This clone came up once. The chain uses TRBV4-3 and TRBJ1-1, with 9 bases matching TRBD1. V lost 0 bases to trimming and J lost 7 bases; unmatched junction nucleotides: 12. From germline, CDR1 is LGHNA and CDR2 YSLEER. There are 17 residues in the CDR3. CDR3 protein: CASSQDRWDRVNDEAFF. The CDR3 nucleotides are TGCGCCAGCAGCCAAGATCGGTGGGACAGGGTGAACGATGAAGCTTTCTTT.

The J gene is TRBJ1-2, the V gene TRBV3-1 (or the pseudogene TRBV3-2), with no clear D. This CDR3 is 13 amino acids long. Germline lookup yields CDR1 LGHDT and CDR2 YNNKEL (reference sequence). V lost 5 bases to trimming and J lost 5 bases, with 12 bases between them. The CDR3 sequence is CASSGSGNYGYTF. The CDR3 DNA follows: TGTGCCAGCAGCGGGAGCGGGAATTATGGCTACACCTTC.

The genes are TRBV12-3 or TRBV12-4 and TRBJ1-1, with no clear D. Trimming shortened V by 1 base and J by 4 bases, and 4 bases separated the two germline ends. CDR3 length: 12 residues. CDR3 sequence (DNA): TGTGCCAGCAGTTTAGTAGGCACTGAAGCTTTCTTT. Translating it yields CASSLVGTEAFF.

J is TRBJ1-5 and V is TRBV5-6; no firm D call. The CDR3 consists of 14 residues. CDR1 SGHDT and CDR2 YYEEEE come from the germline V gene. Trimming left V 3 bases short and J 0 bases short, with 7 bases between. CDR3 in DNA: TGTGCCAGCAGCTCGGGAGTTAGCAATCAGCCCCAGCATTTT. Translation gives CASSSGVSNQPQHF.

CDR3 in amino acids: CASSYRGSLSEQYF. The CDR3 DNA reads TGTGCCAGCAGTTACAGGGGGTCCCTCTCCGAGCAGTACTTC. This chain links TRBV27 with TRBJ2-7; 8 bases fit TRBD1. The CDR3 covers 14 residues. Germline-derived CDR1 and CDR2 are MNHEY and SMNVEV (reference sequence). J gave up 6 bases and V 4 bases, and 8 bases lay outside the gene matches.

The chain is built from TRBV3-1 (or the pseudogene TRBV3-2) and TRBJ2-3; D is ambiguous. The V and J ends lost 1 base and 0 bases respectively, with 11 bases between them. Germline CDR1 and CDR2: LGHDT and YNNKEL (reference sequence). The CDR3 runs to 16 residues. The DNA of the CDR3 is TGTGCCAGCAGCCAAGGAGATTTTAGTAGCACAGATACGCAGTATTTT. Its translation: CASSQGDFSSTDTQYF.

V is TRBV6-1 and J is TRBJ1-2, with 8 bases lining up with TRBD1. The CDR3 consists of 16 residues. Trimming at V came to 4 bases and at J to 7 bases, leaving 14 bases not matched to a gene. From germline, CDR1 is MNHNS and CDR2 SASEGT. In nucleotides, the CDR3 is TGTGCCAGCAGTGCGACAGCAGGGGGCGCGGGGGGTGGCTACACCTTC. As protein: CASSATAGGAGGGYTF.

The chain carries TRBV28 and TRBJ1-1, with D perhaps TRBD1 (6 bases). The CDR3 is 15 amino acids. Per the germline V gene, CDR1 is MDHEN and CDR2 is SYDVKM. Trimming took off 4 bases at V and 1 base at J, with 13 bases between the two ends. The CDR3 DNA sequence: TGTGCCAGCAGTTCCCCAAGGGGGACGAACACTGAAGCTTTCTTT. Translation gives CASSSPRGTNTEAFF. The full variable domain, its missing parts supplied by reference TRBV28 and TRBJ1-1, is DVKVTQSSRYLVKRTGEKVFLECVQDMDHENMFWYRQDPGLGLRLIYFSYDVKMKEKGDIPEGYSVSREKKERFSLILESASTNQTSMYLCASSSPRGTNTEAFFGQGTRLTVV.

The CDR3 spells CSVEDVGGLTDTQYF. DNA of the CDR3: TGCAGCGTTGAGGACGTGGGGGGGCTCACAGATACGCAGTATTTT. V gene TRBV29-1 combines with J gene TRBJ2-3; D may be TRBD2 (7 bases). The CDR3 length is 15 residues. The germline gives CDR1 SQVTM, CDR2 ANQGSEA. The V end was cut by 3 bases, the J end by 2 bases, with 15 bases between.

V gene TRBV7-9 combines with J gene TRBJ1-5, with D maybe TRBD1 (5 bases). The V and J ends lost 0 bases and 4 bases respectively, with 16 bases between them. Per the germline V gene, CDR1 is SEHNR and CDR2 is FQNEAQ (reference sequence). The CDR3 loop spans 17 amino acids. CDR3 sequence: CASSLAAGTGPNQPQHF. CDR3 nucleotides: TGTGCCAGCAGCTTAGCGGCCGGAACAGGTCCTAATCAGCCCCAGCATTTT.

The chain recombines TRBV28 with TRBJ2-3; 10 bases are shared with TRBD2. The germline V gene has CDR1 MDHEN and CDR2 SYDVKM. The junction had 1 base not matched to a gene; V was cut back by 7 bases and J by 0 bases. This CDR3 is built from 14 residues. Here the CDR3 DNA reads TGTGCCAGCATGACTAGCGGGAGCACAGATACGCAGTATTTT. Encoded protein: CASMTSGSTDTQYF. The whole variable domain, filled in from reference TRBV28 and TRBJ2-3, reads DVKVTQSSRYLVKRTGEKVFLECVQDMDHENMFWYRQDPGLGLRLIYFSYDVKMKEKGDIPEGYSVSREKKERFSLILESASTNQTSMYLCASMTSGSTDTQYFGPGTRLTVL.

This sequence joins TRBV3-1 (or the pseudogene TRBV3-2) and TRBJ2-2; TRBD1 or TRBD2 may be the D gene (5 bases each). There are 15 residues in the CDR3. Germline CDR1 LGHDT, CDR2 YNNKEL (reference sequence). V was clipped by 2 bases and J by 4 bases, with 11 bases between them. The CDR3 spells CASSQPGAPTGELFF. Written as DNA, the CDR3 is TGTGCCAGCAGCCAACCCGGGGCCCCCACCGGGGAGCTGTTTTTT.

This chain connects TRBV12-3 or TRBV12-4 to TRBJ2-3; D may be TRBD1 (6 bases). V lost 5 bases and J 4 bases, leaving 10 bases between the germline ends. CDR3 length: 13 residues. The CDR3 loop reads CASSLDSPDTQYF. The CDR3 DNA follows: TGTGCCAGCAGTCTGGACAGTCCAGATACGCAGTATTTT.

This rearrangement joins TRBV5-4 to TRBJ1-3; D gene uncertain. The CDR3 is 16 residues long. The germline gives CDR1 SGHNT, CDR2 YYREEE (reference sequence). The V gene lost 0 bases and the J gene lost 0 bases, with 10 bases spanning the gap. CDR3 bases: TGTGCCAGCAGCTTGGCCAACAGTAACTCTGGAAACACCATATATTTT. Amino acid sequence: CASSLANSNSGNTIYF.

This clone was recorded only once. The V and J genes are TRBV6-5 and TRBJ2-3, with a tentative D call TRBD2 (7 bases). The V end was cut by 0 bases, the J end by 4 bases, with 11 bases between. The CDR3 has 15 residues. Germline CDR1 reads MNHEY; CDR2 reads SVGAGI. CDR3 sequence: CASSYSGGPPDTQYF. The CDR3 DNA is TGTGCCAGCAGTTACTCGGGGGGGCCCCCAGATACGCAGTATTTT.

The chain recombines TRBV19 with TRBJ1-1, with no clear D. This CDR3 is 13 amino acids long. Germline values: CDR1 LNHDA, CDR2 SQIVND (reference sequence). V lost 6 bases and J lost 1, with 9 bases in between. The CDR3 region has the DNA TGTGCCAGTAGCCCCTTCACGAACACTGAAGCTTTCTTT. It codes for CASSPFTNTEAFF.

This clone was counted a single time. This chain connects TRBV21-1 to TRBJ2-2; the D segment call TRBD2 is taken from the table without a DNA check. TRBV21-1 is deemed a pseudogene. This CDR3 region has 17 residues. The CDR3 DNA sequence: TGTGCCAGCAGACCTAAAAGGGAGGGCGGCCACACCGGGGAGCTGTTTTTT. This gives the protein CASRPKREGGHTGELFF.